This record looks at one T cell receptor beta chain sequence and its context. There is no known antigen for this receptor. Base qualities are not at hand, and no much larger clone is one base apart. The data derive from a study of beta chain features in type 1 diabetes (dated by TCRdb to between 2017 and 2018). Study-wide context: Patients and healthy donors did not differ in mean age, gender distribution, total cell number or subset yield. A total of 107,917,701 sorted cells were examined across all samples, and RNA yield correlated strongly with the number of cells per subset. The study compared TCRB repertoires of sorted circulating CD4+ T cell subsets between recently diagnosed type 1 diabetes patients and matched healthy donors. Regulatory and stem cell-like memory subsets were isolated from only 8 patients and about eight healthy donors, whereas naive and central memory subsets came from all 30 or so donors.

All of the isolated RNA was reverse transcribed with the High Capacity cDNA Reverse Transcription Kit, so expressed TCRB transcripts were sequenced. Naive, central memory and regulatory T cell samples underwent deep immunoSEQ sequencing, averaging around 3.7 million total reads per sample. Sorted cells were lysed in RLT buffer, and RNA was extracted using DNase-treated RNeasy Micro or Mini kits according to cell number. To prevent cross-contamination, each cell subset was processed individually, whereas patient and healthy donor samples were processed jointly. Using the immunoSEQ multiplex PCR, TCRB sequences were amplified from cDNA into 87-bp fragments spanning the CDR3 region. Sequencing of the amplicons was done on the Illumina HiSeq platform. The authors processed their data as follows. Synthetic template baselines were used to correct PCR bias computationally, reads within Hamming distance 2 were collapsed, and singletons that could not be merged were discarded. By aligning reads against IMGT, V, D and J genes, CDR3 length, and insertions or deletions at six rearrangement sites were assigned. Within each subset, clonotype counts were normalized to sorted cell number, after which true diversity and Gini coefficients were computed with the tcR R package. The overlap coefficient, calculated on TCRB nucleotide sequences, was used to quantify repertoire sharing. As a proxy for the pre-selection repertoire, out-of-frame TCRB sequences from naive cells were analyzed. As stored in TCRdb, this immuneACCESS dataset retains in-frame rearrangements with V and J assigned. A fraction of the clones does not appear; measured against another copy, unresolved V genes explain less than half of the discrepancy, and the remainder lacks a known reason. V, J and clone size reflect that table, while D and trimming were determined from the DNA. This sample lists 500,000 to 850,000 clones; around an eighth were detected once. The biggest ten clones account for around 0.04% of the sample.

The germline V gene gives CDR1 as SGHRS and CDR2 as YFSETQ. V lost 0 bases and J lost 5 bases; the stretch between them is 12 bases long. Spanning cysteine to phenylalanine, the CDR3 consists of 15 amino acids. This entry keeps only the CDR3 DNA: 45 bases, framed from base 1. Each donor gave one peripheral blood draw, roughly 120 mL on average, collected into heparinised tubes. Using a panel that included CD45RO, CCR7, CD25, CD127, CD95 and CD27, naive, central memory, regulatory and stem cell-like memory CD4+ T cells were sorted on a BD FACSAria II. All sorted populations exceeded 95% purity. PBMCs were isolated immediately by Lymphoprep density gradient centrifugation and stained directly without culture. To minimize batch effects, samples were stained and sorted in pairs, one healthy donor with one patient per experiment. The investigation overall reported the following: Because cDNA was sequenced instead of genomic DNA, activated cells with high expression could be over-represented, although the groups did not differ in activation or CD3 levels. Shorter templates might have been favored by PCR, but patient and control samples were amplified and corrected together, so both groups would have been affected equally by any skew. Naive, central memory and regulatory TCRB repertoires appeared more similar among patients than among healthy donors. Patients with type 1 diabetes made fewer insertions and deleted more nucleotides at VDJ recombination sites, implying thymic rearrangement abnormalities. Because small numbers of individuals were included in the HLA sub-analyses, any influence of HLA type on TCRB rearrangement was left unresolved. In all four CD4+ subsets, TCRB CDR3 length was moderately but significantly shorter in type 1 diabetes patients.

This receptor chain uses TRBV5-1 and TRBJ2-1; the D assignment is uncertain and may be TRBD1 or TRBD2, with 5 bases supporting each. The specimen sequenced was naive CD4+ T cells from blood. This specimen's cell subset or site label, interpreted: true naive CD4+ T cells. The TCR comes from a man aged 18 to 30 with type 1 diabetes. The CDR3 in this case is CASSLVPGPNNEQFF. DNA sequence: TGCGCCAGCAGCTTGGTTCCGGGACCAAACAATGAGCAGTTCTTC.